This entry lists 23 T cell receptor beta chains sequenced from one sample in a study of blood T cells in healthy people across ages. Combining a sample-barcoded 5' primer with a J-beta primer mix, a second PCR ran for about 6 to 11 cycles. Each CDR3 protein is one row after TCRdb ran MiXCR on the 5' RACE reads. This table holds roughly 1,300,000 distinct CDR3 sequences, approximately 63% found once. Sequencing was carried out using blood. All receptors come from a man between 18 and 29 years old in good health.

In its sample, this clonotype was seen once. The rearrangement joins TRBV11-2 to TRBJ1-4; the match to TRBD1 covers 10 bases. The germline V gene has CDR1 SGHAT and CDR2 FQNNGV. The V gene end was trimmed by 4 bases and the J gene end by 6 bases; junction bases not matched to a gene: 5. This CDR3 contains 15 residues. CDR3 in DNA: TGTGCCAGCAGCTCCATGACAGGGGGCTATGAAAAACTGTTTTTT. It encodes CASSSMTGGYEKLFF.

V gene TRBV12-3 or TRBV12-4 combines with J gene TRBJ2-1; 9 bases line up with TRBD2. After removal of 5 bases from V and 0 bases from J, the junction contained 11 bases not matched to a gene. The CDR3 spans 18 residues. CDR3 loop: CASSLILVAGDSYNEQFF. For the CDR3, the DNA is TGTGCCAGCAGTCTGATTTTGGTAGCGGGGGACTCCTACAATGAGCAGTTCTTC.

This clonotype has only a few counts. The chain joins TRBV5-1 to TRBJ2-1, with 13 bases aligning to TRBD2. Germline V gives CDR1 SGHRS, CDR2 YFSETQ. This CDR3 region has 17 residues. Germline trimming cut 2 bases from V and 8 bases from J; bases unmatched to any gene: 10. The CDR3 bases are TGCGCCAGCAGCTTAGTCCGGGGGACTAGCGGGAACGATGAGCAGTTCTTC. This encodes CASSLVRGTSGNDEQFF.

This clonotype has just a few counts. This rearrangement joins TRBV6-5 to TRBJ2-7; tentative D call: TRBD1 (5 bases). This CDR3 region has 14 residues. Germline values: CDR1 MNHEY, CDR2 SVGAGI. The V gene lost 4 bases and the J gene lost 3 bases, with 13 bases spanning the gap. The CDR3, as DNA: TGTGCCAGCAGTTTCTGGGGCACCAACTACGAGCAGTACTTC. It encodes CASSFWGTNYEQYF.

The CDR3 nucleotides are TGTGCCAGCAGCTTCAAGGGCTTGGAAAAACTGTTTTTT. Its protein is CASSFKGLEKLFF. The rearrangement joins TRBV7-2 to TRBJ1-4, with no clear D. This CDR3 contains 13 residues. Per the germline V gene, CDR1 is SGHTA and CDR2 is FQGNSA. The V end lost 3 bases, the J end lost 8 bases, and 10 bases lay between the germline ends.

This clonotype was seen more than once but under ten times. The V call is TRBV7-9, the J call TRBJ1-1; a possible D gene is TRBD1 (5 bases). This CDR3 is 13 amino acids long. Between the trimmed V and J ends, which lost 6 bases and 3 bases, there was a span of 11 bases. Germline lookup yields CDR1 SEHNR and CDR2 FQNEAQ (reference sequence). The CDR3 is CASRGRRDTEAFF. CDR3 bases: TGTGCCAGCAGGGGACGTCGGGACACTGAAGCTTTCTTT.

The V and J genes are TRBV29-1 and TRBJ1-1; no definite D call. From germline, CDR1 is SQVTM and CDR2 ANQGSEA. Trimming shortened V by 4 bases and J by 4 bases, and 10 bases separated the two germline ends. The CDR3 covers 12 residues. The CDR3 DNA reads TGCAGCGTTGTTGGGGAGGGCACTGAAGCTTTCTTT. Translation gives CSVVGEGTEAFF. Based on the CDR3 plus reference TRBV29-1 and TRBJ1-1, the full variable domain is SAVISQKPSRDICQRGTSLTIQCQVDSQVTMMFWYRQQPGQSLTLIATANQGSEATYESGFVIDKFPISRPNLTFSTLTVSNMSPEDSSIYLCSVVGEGTEAFFGQGTRLTVV.

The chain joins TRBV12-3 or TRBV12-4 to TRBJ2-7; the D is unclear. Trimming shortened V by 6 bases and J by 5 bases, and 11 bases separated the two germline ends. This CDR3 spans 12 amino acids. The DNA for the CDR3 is TGTGCCAGCAGCCGAATAAAAGACGAGCAGTACTTC. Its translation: CASSRIKDEQYF.

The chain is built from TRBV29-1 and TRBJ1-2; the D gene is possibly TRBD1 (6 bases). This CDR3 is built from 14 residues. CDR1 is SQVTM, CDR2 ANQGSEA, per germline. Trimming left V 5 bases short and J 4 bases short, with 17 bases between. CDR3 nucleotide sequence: TGCAGCGTTCAGGGGTTTGAGACTTCCTATGGCTACACCTTC. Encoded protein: CSVQGFETSYGYTF.

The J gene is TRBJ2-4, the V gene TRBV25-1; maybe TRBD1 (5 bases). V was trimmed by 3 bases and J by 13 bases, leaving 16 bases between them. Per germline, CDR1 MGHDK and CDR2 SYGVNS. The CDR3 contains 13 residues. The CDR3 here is CASSDTGYDEQYF. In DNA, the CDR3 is TGTGCCAGCAGTGATACAGGTTACGATGAGCAGTACTTC.

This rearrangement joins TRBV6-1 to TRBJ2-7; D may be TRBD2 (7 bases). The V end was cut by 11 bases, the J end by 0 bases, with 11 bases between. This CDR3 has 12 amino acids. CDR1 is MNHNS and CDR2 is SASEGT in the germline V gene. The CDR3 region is CAGRGDSYEQYF. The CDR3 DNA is TGTGCCGGGAGGGGGGACTCCTACGAGCAGTACTTC.

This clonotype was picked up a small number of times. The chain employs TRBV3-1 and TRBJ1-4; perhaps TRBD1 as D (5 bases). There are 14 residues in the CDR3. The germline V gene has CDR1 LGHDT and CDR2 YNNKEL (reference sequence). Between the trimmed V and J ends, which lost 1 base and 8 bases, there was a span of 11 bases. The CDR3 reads CASSQVQGGEKLFF. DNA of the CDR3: TGTGCCAGCAGCCAAGTTCAGGGCGGAGAAAAACTGTTTTTT.

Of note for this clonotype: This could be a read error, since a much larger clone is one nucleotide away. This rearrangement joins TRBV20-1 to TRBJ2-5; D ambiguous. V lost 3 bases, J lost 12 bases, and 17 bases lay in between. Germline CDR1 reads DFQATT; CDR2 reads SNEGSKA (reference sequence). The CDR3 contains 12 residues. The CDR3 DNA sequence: TGCAGTGCTAGGGTGGCCGAATACGAGAAGTACTTC. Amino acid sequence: CSARVAEYEKYF.

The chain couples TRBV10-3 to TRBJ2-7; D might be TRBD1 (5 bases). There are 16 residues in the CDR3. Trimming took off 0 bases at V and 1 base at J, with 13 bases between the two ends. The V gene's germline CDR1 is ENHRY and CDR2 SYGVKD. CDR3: CAISESGARNSYEQYF. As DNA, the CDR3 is TGTGCCATCAGTGAGTCAGGGGCAAGGAATTCCTACGAGCAGTACTTC.

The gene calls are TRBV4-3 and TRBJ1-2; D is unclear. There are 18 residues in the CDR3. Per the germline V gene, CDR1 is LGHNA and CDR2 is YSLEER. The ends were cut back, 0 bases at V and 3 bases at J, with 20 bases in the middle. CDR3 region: CASSQDIGGADVHYGYTF. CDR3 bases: TGCGCCAGCAGCCAAGATATTGGAGGAGCCGACGTTCACTATGGCTACACCTTC.

The DNA for the CDR3 is TGCAGCACTCAGGAATATAATTCACCCCTCCACTTT. Translation: CSTQEYNSPLHF. The rearrangement links TRBV20-1 to TRBJ1-6; D is unresolved. Germline CDR1 and CDR2: DFQATT and SNEGSKA (reference sequence). This CDR3 comprises 12 residues.

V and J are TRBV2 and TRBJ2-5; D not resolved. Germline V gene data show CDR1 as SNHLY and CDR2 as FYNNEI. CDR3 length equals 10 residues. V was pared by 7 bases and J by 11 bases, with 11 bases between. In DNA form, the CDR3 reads TGTGCCAGCATGGGGTACGGGCAGTACTTC. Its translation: CASMGYGQYF. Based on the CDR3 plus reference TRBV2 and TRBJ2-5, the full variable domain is EPEVTQTPSHQVTQMGQEVILRCVPISNHLYFYWYRQILGQKVEFLVSFYNNEISEKSEIFDDQFSVERPDGSNFTLKIRSTKLEDSAMYFCASMGYGQYFGPGTRLLVL.

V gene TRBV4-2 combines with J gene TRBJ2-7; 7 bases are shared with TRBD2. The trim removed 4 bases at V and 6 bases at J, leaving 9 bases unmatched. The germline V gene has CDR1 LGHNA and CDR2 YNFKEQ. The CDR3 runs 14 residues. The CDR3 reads CASSRGLVSGEQYF. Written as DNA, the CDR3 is TGTGCCAGCAGCCGCGGACTAGTAAGCGGCGAGCAGTACTTC.

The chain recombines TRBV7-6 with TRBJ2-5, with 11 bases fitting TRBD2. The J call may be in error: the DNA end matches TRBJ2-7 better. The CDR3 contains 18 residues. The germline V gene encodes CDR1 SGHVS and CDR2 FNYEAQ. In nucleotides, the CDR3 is TGTGCCAGCAGCTTGGGGACTAGCGGTTACTCCCCGGGCTACGAGCAGTACTTC. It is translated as CASSLGTSGYSPGYEQYF.

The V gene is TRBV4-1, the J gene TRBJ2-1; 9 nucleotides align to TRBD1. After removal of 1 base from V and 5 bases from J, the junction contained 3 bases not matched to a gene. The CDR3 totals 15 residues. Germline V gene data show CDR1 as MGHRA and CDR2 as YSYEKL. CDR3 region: CASSQAGTGNNEQFF. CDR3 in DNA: TGCGCCAGCAGCCAAGCTGGGACAGGGAACAATGAGCAGTTCTTC.

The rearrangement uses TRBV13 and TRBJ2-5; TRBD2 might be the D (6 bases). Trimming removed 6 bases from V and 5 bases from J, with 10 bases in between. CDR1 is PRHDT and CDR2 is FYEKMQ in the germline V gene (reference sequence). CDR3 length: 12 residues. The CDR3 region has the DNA TGTGCCAGCAGAGTTGGGGGGGAGACCCAGTACTTC. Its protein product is CASRVGGETQYF.

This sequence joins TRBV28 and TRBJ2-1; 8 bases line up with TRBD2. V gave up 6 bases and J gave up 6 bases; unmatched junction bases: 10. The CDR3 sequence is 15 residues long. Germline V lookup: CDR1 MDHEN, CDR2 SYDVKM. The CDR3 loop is CASSRRGGQGNEQFF. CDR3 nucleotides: TGTGCCAGCAGCCGTCGGGGGGGGCAAGGCAATGAGCAGTTCTTC.

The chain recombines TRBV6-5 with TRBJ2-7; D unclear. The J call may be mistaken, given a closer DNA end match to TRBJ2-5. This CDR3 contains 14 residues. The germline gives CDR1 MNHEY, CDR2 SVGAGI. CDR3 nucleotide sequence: TGTGCCAGCAGTTACTCGAGTCTAGTCCAGACCCAGTACTTC. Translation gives CASSYSSLVQTQYF.